This T cell receptor beta chain was captured in a study of T cell responses to AZD1222 COVID-19 vaccine. The method was immunoSEQ multiplex PCR; TCRdb's version includes in-frame clones alone and lacks a portion of them. The profile shows under 150,000 clones, over 85% of them singletons. Deletions cut 0 bases from V and 5 bases from J, with 10 bases between. This CDR3 is 14 amino acids long. The V gene's germline CDR1 is MNHEY and CDR2 SVGAGI. V gene TRBV6-5 combines with J gene TRBJ1-1; D unresolved. The input for sequencing was peripheral blood, taken on day 0 of AZD1222 vaccination. This clonotype was obtained from an adult in good health. CDR3 bases: TGTGCCAGCAGTTACTCGGGGTGGGTAACTGAAGCTTTCTTT. Translated: CASSYSGWVTEAFF.